This TCR beta chain was sequenced in a study of early T cells in non-severe SARS-CoV-2 infection. The CDR3 is made up of 17 amino acids. CDR1 and CDR2 from the germline V gene are SGHDT and YYEEEE. The J segment lost 4 bases and the V segment lost 0 bases, leaving 11 bases of the junction unmatched. TCRdb reprocessed the 5' RACE reads via MiXCR and lists one record per CDR3 protein. Of roughly 30,000 distinct CDR3 sequences listed, approximately 7% are singletons. The sequenced sample consisted of whole blood. This TCR was sampled from an adult who was a healthcare worker with PCR-confirmed SARS-CoV-2 infection or an uninfected control (not recorded which). This chain connects TRBV5-6 to TRBJ2-3; 7 bases align to TRBD1. The CDR3 coding sequence is TGTGCCAGCAGCTTGGTCCGAGGGGGCAGGGTGGCAGATACGCAGTATTTT. Protein product: CASSLVRGGRVADTQYF.